This entry concerns a single TCR beta chain. This clonotype was picked up many times. Its antigen is still unknown. One base away there is no much larger clone; base qualities are not given. Only healthy Caucasian donors were included. The researchers also sequenced three unrelated adults who were not twins: a male aged 18 to 29, a male aged 50 to 59, and a female aged 50 to 59. Using Miltenyi CD45RO+ enrichment and human naive T-cell isolation kits, memory (CD45RO+) and naive T cells were isolated from PBMC. The CDR3 runs 14 residues from the cysteine to the phenylalanine. CDR3 DNA is the only sequence kept; it has 42 bases, read in frame from the first base. V loses 0 bases of germline sequence and J loses 4 bases, and the interval between the two ends is 9 bases. From a lookup of the germline V gene (reference sequence), CDR1 and CDR2 are DFQATT and SNEGSKA. The data derive from a study of identical twins (dated by TCRdb to about 2016). At the level of the whole study: TCR alpha and beta repertoires from monozygotic twins, unrelated adults of various ages and cord blood were deep-sequenced to test whether fetal clonotypes persist. Replicate twin experiments were performed at different times using different library preparation protocols to rule out contamination.

Study-wide findings and limitations: Compared with coincidental sharing between unrelated individuals, out-of-frame TCR alpha sequences shared between twins had an excess of sequences with low generation probability. In monozygotic twins, recombination models systematically underestimated out-of-frame TCR alpha sharing, but the models matched the sharing seen between unrelated individuals. Invariant T cells such as MAIT and iNKT could partly confound zero-insertion analyses, although diverse VJ usage argued against such confounding for most clonotypes. A weaker excess of twin sharing was found in beta out-of-frame sequences because the signal-to-noise ratio was lowered by fewer shared sequences. Fewer insertions were carried by abundant cord blood beta clonotypes, a similar but weaker trend appeared in young adult naive repertoires, and no such trend appeared in memory repertoires. Because the same donors could not be followed over many years, the conclusions relied on cross-sectional statistical analysis.

The library was obtained by 5' RACE. The instrument was an Illumina HiSeq 2000. Template switching introduced a universal primer binding site; the final cDNA contained a unique molecular identifier, enabling accurate counting of TCR cDNA molecules. Specific primers in the conserved constant-segment region were used to synthesize first-strand cDNA for TCR alpha and beta chains. To control for contamination, every cDNA library was double barcoded, receiving both a SMART-Mk sample barcode and Illumina barcodes. TruSeq adapter sequences and Illumina sample barcodes were added in two successive PCR steps. Sequencing of the TCR alpha and beta cDNA libraries was done on the Illumina HiSeq platform using custom primers. Under the source paper's analysis protocol: Raw reads were processed with MiGEC to extract unique molecular identifiers, and MiXCR was used to determine CDR3 positions. For each individual, recombination models were inferred using an EM algorithm with the repgenHMM and IGoR tools. Shared clonotypes were analyzed with the tcR package in R, and sharing was normalized by the product of cloneset sizes. Out-of-frame nonproductive sequences were analyzed to study raw recombination free of thymic and clonal selection effects. In-frame beta chains were kept once TCRdb had trimmed the public reads at Q25 with fastp and called clones with MiXCR. Rows merge per CDR3 protein into single entries with the most common DNA and genes. The V and J calls reflect TCRdb's pipeline rather than the authors' work. The sample yields around 370,000 distinct CDR3 sequences; approximately 8.7% were counted once. Around 8.6% of the sample lies in the top ten.

The sequencing input was naive T cells sorted from blood. What this sample's cell subset or site label stands for: cells isolated with a human naive T-cell isolation kit. This clonotype was obtained from a woman aged 50 to 60 in good health. The receptor chain draws on TRBV20-1 and TRBJ2-2, with no reliable assignment of the D segment. The CDR3 region has the sequence CSARDPHSTGELFF. Here is the DNA: TGCAGTGCTAGAGACCCCCACTCCACCGGGGAGCTGTTTTTT.